Listed here are 8 T cell receptor beta chains from one sample, sequenced in a study (dated by TCRdb to about 2015). Library preparation employed 5' RACE. TCRdb shows the sequencer as Illumina MiSeq. Using fastp at Q25 and MiXCR, TCRdb reprocessed the public reads and kept productive beta chains. Rows merge per CDR3 protein into single entries with the most common DNA and genes. In this sample the table shows 62,000 or so distinct CDR3 sequences, approximately 23% of which occur a single time. The ten biggest clones cover 2.5% to 3% of the sample. The sequenced sample was memory CD4+ T cells sorted from a lymph node. The sample's cell subset or site label, in plain terms: memory CD4+ T cells, CD4+CD45RO+CD25-. These receptors all stem from a female donor with breast cancer.

The chain joins TRBV6-2 or TRBV6-3 to TRBJ1-5; no clear D gene. This CDR3 has 16 residues. V was pared by 7 bases and J by 1 base, with 17 bases between. In germline, CDR1 is MNHEY, CDR2 SVGEGT. CDR3 coding DNA: TGTGCCAGCACCGTAGCCCGCAGAATCAGCAATCAGCCCCAGCATTTT. Residues: CASTVARRISNQPQHF.

The rearrangement joins TRBV14 to TRBJ1-2, with a weak D call TRBD1 (5 bases). In germline, CDR1 is SGHDN, CDR2 FVKESK. The length of the CDR3 is 18 residues. The germline V and J ends were trimmed by 0 bases and 5 bases, with 22 bases remaining between them. CDR3 amino acids: CASSQDRGRPGLAYGYTF. The DNA for the CDR3 is TGTGCCAGCAGCCAAGATAGGGGACGGCCCGGCCTCGCATATGGCTACACCTTC.

V usage is TRBV29-1 and J usage is TRBJ2-5; no firm D call. The CDR3 loop spans 13 amino acids. Deletions cut 3 bases from V and 5 bases from J, with 13 bases between. Germline V CDR1 and CDR2: SQVTM, ANQGSEA. The CDR3 DNA follows: TGCAGCGTTGAGGGGAACGCGGCCGAGACCCAGTACTTC. It specifies CSVEGNAAETQYF. The complete variable domain, with remaining parts taken from reference TRBV29-1 and TRBJ2-5, reads SAVISQKPSRDICQRGTSLTIQCQVDSQVTMMFWYRQQPGQSLTLIATANQGSEATYESGFVIDKFPISRPNLTFSTLTVSNMSPEDSSIYLCSVEGNAAETQYFGPGTRLLVL.

This clonotype was observed many times. V is TRBV6-5 and J is TRBJ2-2; 11 bases are shared with TRBD1. J gave up 4 bases and V 7 bases, and 8 bases lay outside the gene matches. The CDR3 length is 16 residues. Germline V gene lookup returns CDR1 MNHEY and CDR2 SVGAGI. CDR3 nucleotides: TGTGCCAGCACCTGGACAGGGGGCGCGGGCACCGGGGAGCTGTTTTTT. Translating gives CASTWTGGAGTGELFF.

This clonotype was observed a few times. The J gene is TRBJ2-1, the V gene TRBV6-2 or TRBV6-3; the match to TRBD2 covers 10 bases. From germline, CDR1 is MNHEY and CDR2 SVGEGT. Losses at the gene ends were 6 bases for V and 4 bases for J; bases not matched to a gene: 6. This CDR3 is built from 15 residues. This CDR3 is CASSSGTSEYNEQFF. The CDR3 DNA follows: TGTGCCAGCAGCTCCGGGACTAGCGAGTACAATGAGCAGTTCTTC.

As concerns this clonotype: This likely comes from a read error, as the CDR3 has no conserved phenylalanine or tryptophan at its end. This rearrangement joins TRBV7-3 to TRBJ1-1; no definite D call. Trimming removed 1 base from V and 1 base from J, with 4 bases in between. The CDR3 spans 13 residues. CDR1 and CDR2 from the germline V gene are SGHTA and FQGTGA. CDR3 in DNA: TGTGCCAGCAGCTTAATTCAGAACACTGAAGCTTTCCTT. This codes for CASSLIQNTEAFL.

The chain links TRBV5-1 to TRBJ2-1; 11 positions match TRBD1. Trimming took 4 bases from V and 4 from J; bases not matched to a gene: 4. The germline V gene has CDR1 SGHRS and CDR2 YFSETQ. The CDR3 is 15 residues long. Here the CDR3 reads CASSIGTGGYNEQFF. The CDR3 region has the DNA TGCGCCAGCAGCATCGGGACAGGGGGATACAATGAGCAGTTCTTC.

The genes are TRBV18 and TRBJ2-3, with D unresolved. The CDR3 loop spans 12 amino acids. Between the trimmed V and J ends, which lost 3 bases and 3 bases, there was a span of 4 bases. Germline V lookup: CDR1 KGHSH, CDR2 LQKENI. The CDR3 DNA reads as TGTGCCAGCTCACCGGGGACAGATACGCAGTATTTT. Translating it yields CASSPGTDTQYF. The full variable domain, its missing parts supplied by reference TRBV18 and TRBJ2-3, is NAGVMQNPRHLVRRRGQEARLRCSPMKGHSHVYWYRQLPEEGLKFMVYLQKENIIDESGMPKERFSAEFPKEGPSILRIQQVVRGDSAAYFCASSPGTDTQYFGPGTRLTVL.